This section outlines one TCR beta chain sequence together with its context. The data were obtained in a study of lymphopenia after photon versus proton radiotherapy. Some clones are missing from TCRdb's copy, which holds only in-frame ones; the method was immunoSEQ multiplex PCR. This repertoire shows about 68,000 clones, roughly 88% found once; its top ten account for approximately 2.9%. The TCR sequence derives from a woman aged 65 to 85 with pancreatic cancer. The sample consisted of peripheral blood, taken from a patient treated with photon-based radiotherapy.

The CDR3 protein is CASRRFSWDTNTGELFF. CDR3 sequence (DNA): TGTGCCAGCAGAAGGTTCTCTTGGGACACGAACACCGGGGAGCTGTTTTTT. The chain employs TRBV28 and TRBJ2-2; tentatively, D is TRBD1 (6 bases). CDR1 and CDR2 from the germline V gene are MDHEN and SYDVKM. V was trimmed by 6 bases and J by 0 bases, leaving 17 bases between them. The CDR3 length is 17 residues.